This T cell receptor beta chain was retrieved from a study of spatial heterogeneity in lung cancer. Study-level findings and limits: Tumor mutation count correlated with how many alpha and beta TCRs expanded intratumorally.

In its sample, this clonotype was seen many times. Its specificity is not known. The library was built for alpha chains, so this beta chain is an off-target read and its size means little. Time point denoted: sample taken at primary tumor resection. A unique molecular identifier was carried by every single TCR cDNA molecule. TCRdb reanalysed the 5' RACE reads using MiXCR and keeps one entry per CDR3 protein. The repertoire holds approximately 18,000 distinct CDR3 sequences, with 5.8% as singletons. CDR1 SGHRS and CDR2 YFSETQ come from the germline V gene. The CDR3 covers 16 residues. Losses at the gene ends were 3 bases for V and 5 bases for J; bases not matched to a gene: 10.

The chain joins TRBV5-1 to TRBJ2-2; 7 bases align to TRBD2. Sequencing was performed on lung tumor tissue, taken at surgery. The sequence came from a female donor with early-stage non-small cell lung cancer. CDR3 nucleotide sequence: TGCGCCAGCAGCTGGTTCGGGAGGAGCGGGACCGGGGAGCTGTTTTTT. Translating it yields CASSWFGRSGTGELFF.